This T cell receptor beta chain was sequenced for a study of cytomegalovirus exposure and HLA in healthy donors. PCR used 60 Vbeta primers and 13 Jbeta primers. Sequenced by immunoSEQ multiplex PCR; TCRdb stores in-frame clones only, minus some. This table has roughly 230,000 clones, just under 80% appearing once. Sequencing input: PBMCs. The clonotype originates from a boy between 10 and 17 years old in good health and CMV-seronegative.

The CDR3 reads CSVISTGSDEQYF. In DNA, the CDR3 is TGCAGCGTTATATCGACAGGGAGTGACGAGCAGTACTTC. This chain uses TRBV29-1 with TRBJ2-7; 7 bases are shared with TRBD1. The germline gives CDR1 SQVTM, CDR2 ANQGSEA. V was pared by 5 bases and J by 5 bases, with 9 bases of the junction left unmatched. The CDR3 totals 13 residues.